Listed here is a single TCR beta chain. Its antigen is unidentified. Profiled with immunoSEQ multiplex PCR; TCRdb holds only in-frame clones, not every one. The sample lists about 370,000 clones, 88% occurring once. Treatment indicated: roughly 18 received Ad26.COV2.S at low or high dose, single or two shots; 5 received placebo; per-sample allocation not given. All samples were drawn on day 63, counting from the first vaccine or placebo injection. The sample originates from a study of Ad26.COV2.S vaccination and SARS-CoV-2 variants. Study as a whole: Administration of Ad26.COV2.S was intramuscular, either once or twice 56 days apart.

Broader study findings: TCR breadth and depth estimates may have understated total T cell responses.

The specimen comprised peripheral blood, sampled in a trial of Ad26.COV2.S vaccine versus placebo. The source of this sequence is a person between 18 and 59 years old who received the Ad26.COV2.S COVID-19 vaccine or a placebo.

As DNA, the CDR3 is TGTGCCAGCAGGCTAGCGAGGAACACCGGGGAGCTGTTTTTT. Translating gives CASRLARNTGELFF. The chain joins TRBV2 to TRBJ2-2, with a weak D call TRBD2 (6 bases). This CDR3 has 14 residues. Germline loops: CDR1 SNHLY, CDR2 FYNNEI. The ends were cut back, 6 bases at V and 1 base at J, with 9 bases in the middle.